Below, 32 T cell receptor beta chains from the same sample are listed, as sequenced in a study of blood T cell repertoires in COVID-19. Libraries were prepared by immunoSEQ multiplex PCR; TCRdb keeps only in-frame clonotypes and omits some of them. Among about 200,000 clones, roughly 82% were seen once, and the ten largest hold 4.5% to 6.5%. Sequencing used PBMCs or T cells enriched from blood (not recorded which). These receptors came from a woman aged 55-75 years with acute COVID-19.

CDR3 loop: CASRTGRGGYTF. CDR3 nucleotide sequence: TGTGCCAGCAGGACAGGGCGGGGTGGCTACACCTTC. This chain connects TRBV25-1 to TRBJ1-2, with TRBD1 matching 7 bases. Trimming removed 6 bases from V and 7 bases from J; junction bases left unmatched: 5. The CDR3 spans 12 residues. Germline values: CDR1 MGHDK, CDR2 SYGVNS.

The chain is built from TRBV18 and TRBJ1-3; the D gene is possibly TRBD1 (6 bases). V gave up 2 bases and J gave up 5 bases, with 10 bases separating them. Germline assignment: CDR1 KGHSH and CDR2 LQKENI. The CDR3 covers 14 residues. In DNA form, the CDR3 reads TGTGCCAGCTCACCAGGGCAGGGGCGAAACACCATATATTTT. Translation gives CASSPGQGRNTIYF.

Only a few counts were recorded for this clone. V is TRBV6-6 and J is TRBJ1-5; perhaps TRBD1 as D (6 bases). CDR3 length: 14 amino acids. The germline gives CDR1 MNHNY, CDR2 SVGAGI (reference sequence). Trimming left V 1 base short and J 7 bases short, with 11 bases between. The CDR3 protein is CASSYLDRTQPQHF. In nucleotides, the CDR3 is TGTGCCAGCAGTTACTTAGACAGGACGCAGCCCCAGCATTTT.

The J gene is TRBJ2-2, the V gene TRBV29-1; D may be TRBD1 (6 bases). V lost 2 bases and J lost 3, with 10 bases in between. Germline V gene sequence: CDR1 SQVTM, CDR2 ANQGSEA. The CDR3 is made up of 14 amino acids. The CDR3 bases are TGCAGCGTTGAACCACAGGGTGACACCGGGGAGCTGTTTTTT. Its protein product is CSVEPQGDTGELFF.

The CDR3 spells CASSLQGGSGDTQYF. The DNA for the CDR3 is TGTGCCAGCAGCCTCCAGGGGGGTAGCGGTGATACGCAGTATTTT. This chain joins TRBV7-9 and TRBJ2-3, with a possible D match to TRBD1 (7 bases). The germline V gene has CDR1 SEHNR and CDR2 FQNEAQ (reference sequence). V was cut by 5 bases and J by 6 bases, with 18 bases left in between. This CDR3 region has 15 residues. The full variable domain, rest sourced from reference TRBV7-9 and TRBJ2-3, is DTGVSQNPRHKITKRGQNVTFRCDPISEHNRLYWYRQTLGQGPEFLTYFQNEAQLEKSRLLSDRFSAERPKGSFSTLEIQRTEQGDSAMYLCASSLQGGSGDTQYFGPGTRLTVL.

This sequence joins TRBV7-2 and TRBJ1-6; D is unclear. Germline V lookup: CDR1 SGHTA, CDR2 FQGNSA. V was clipped by 5 bases and J by 10 bases, with 18 bases between them. The CDR3 is made up of 15 amino acids. The CDR3 DNA follows: TGTGCCAGCAGCCTCACGGCAGGTTCGGGATCACCCCTCCACTTT. Amino acid sequence: CASSLTAGSGSPLHF.

The chain has TRBV5-1 and TRBJ1-1; 7 bases agree with TRBD1. This CDR3 spans 12 amino acids. The germline V gene encodes CDR1 SGHRS and CDR2 YFSETQ. With V trimmed by 7 bases and J by 6 bases, 6 bases remained unmatched. This chain's CDR3 is CASSDRTSEAFF. The CDR3 coding sequence is TGCGCCAGCTCGGACAGGACCTCTGAAGCTTTCTTT.

The chain uses TRBV28 and TRBJ1-2, with 10 nucleotides matching TRBD1. The CDR3 is 12 residues long. Per germline, CDR1 MDHEN and CDR2 SYDVKM. The CDR3 here is CSSRTGGFEVTF. The CDR3 DNA is TGTTCAAGTCGGACAGGGGGTTTCGAGGTAACCTTC.

The chain uses TRBV5-1 and TRBJ2-3, with D hard to call. Germline lookup yields CDR1 SGHRS and CDR2 YFSETQ. Trimming shortened V by 1 base and J by 5 bases, and 8 bases separated the two germline ends. The CDR3 length is 13 residues. CDR3 sequence reads: CASSLRERDTQYF. CDR3 coding DNA: TGCGCCAGCAGCTTGAGAGAGAGAGATACGCAGTATTTT. Full variable domain (missing parts from reference TRBV5-1 and TRBJ2-3): KAGVTQTPRYLIKTRGQQVTLSCSPISGHRSVSWYQQTPGQGLQFLFEYFSETQRNKGNFPGRFSGRQFSNSRSEMNVSTLELGDSALYLCASSLRERDTQYFGPGTRLTVL.

The chain recombines TRBV4-3 with TRBJ1-3; D unresolved. Trimming cost V 0 bases and J 7 bases, with 16 bases left between them. The CDR3 sequence is 16 residues long. CDR1 and CDR2 (germline): LGHNA, YSLEER. DNA of the CDR3: TGCGCCAGCAGCCAAGACCGCGGGGTCGGTGTGAACACCATATATTTT. Its translation is CASSQDRGVGVNTIYF.

The V call is TRBV9, the J call TRBJ1-4, with D uncertain. Trimming took 0 bases from V and 4 from J, leaving 13 bases between them. Germline V gene sequence: CDR1 SGDLS, CDR2 YYNGEE. This CDR3 is 16 amino acids long. CDR3: CASSVGGQTHNEKLFF. DNA for the CDR3: TGTGCCAGCAGCGTAGGTGGCCAGACTCATAATGAAAAACTGTTTTTT. The full variable domain, rest sourced from reference TRBV9 and TRBJ1-4, is DSGVTQTPKHLITATGQRVTLRCSPRSGDLSVYWYQQSLDQGLQFLIQYYNGEERAKGNILERFSAQQFPDLHSELNLSSLELGDSALYFCASSVGGQTHNEKLFFGSGTQLSVL.

This chain connects TRBV18 to TRBJ1-1; TRBD1 matches 10 bases. Germline trimming cut 6 bases from V and 1 base from J; bases unmatched to any gene: 5. Per germline, CDR1 KGHSH and CDR2 LQKENI. The CDR3 is 15 residues long. For the CDR3, the DNA is TGTGCCAGCTCGACGGGACAGGGGACGAACACTGAAGCTTTCTTT. Protein: CASSTGQGTNTEAFF.

V gene TRBV7-9 combines with J gene TRBJ2-7; 9 bases agree with TRBD1. The CDR3 spans 13 residues. Trimming at V came to 8 bases and at J to 6 bases, leaving 8 bases not matched to a gene. Germline V CDR1 and CDR2: SEHNR, FQNEAQ (reference sequence). CDR3 residues: CASGGQGHGEQYF. DNA of the CDR3: TGTGCCAGCGGAGGACAGGGGCACGGCGAGCAGTACTTC.

In DNA, the CDR3 is TGTGCCGTTGAGACAGGGGGCGTGGGCAATCAGCCCCAGCATTTT. Protein sequence: CAVETGGVGNQPQHF. The chain joins TRBV7-8 to TRBJ1-5; 10 bases are shared with TRBD1. V trimming: 11 bases; J trimming: 2 bases; junction bases outside the gene matches: 9. CDR1 and CDR2 from the germline V gene are SGHVS and FQNEAQ. The CDR3 covers 15 residues.

V usage is TRBV5-1 and J usage is TRBJ2-1, with D tentatively TRBD1 (6 bases). Trimming stripped 2 bases from V and 9 bases from J, with 12 bases between. The germline gives CDR1 SGHRS, CDR2 YFSETQ. The CDR3 loop spans 13 amino acids. Written as DNA, the CDR3 is TGCGCCAGCAGCTTCCGACAGGAAGGTGAGCAGTTCTTC. This translates into CASSFRQEGEQFF.

The gene calls are TRBV9 and TRBJ2-5, with 9 bases identical to TRBD2. V shed 0 bases, J shed 4 bases, and the junction held 4 bases outside the gene matches. The CDR3 covers 15 residues. CDR1 and CDR2 (germline): SGDLS, YYNGEE. Here the CDR3 reads CASSVDVSGGETQYF. The CDR3 DNA is TGTGCCAGCAGCGTAGATGTTAGCGGGGGAGAGACCCAGTACTTC.

The gene calls are TRBV18 and TRBJ1-1, with D possibly being TRBD1 (6 bases). There are 15 residues in the CDR3. Per germline, CDR1 KGHSH and CDR2 LQKENI. V was trimmed by 1 base and J by 2 bases, leaving 11 bases between them. Here the CDR3 reads CASSPRGGGNTEAFF. DNA of the CDR3: TGTGCCAGCTCACCACGGGGAGGGGGTAACACTGAAGCTTTCTTT.

This clone is a singleton in its sample. CDR3 sequence reads: CASKRPGQGAVTEAFF. CDR3 coding DNA: TGTGCCAGCAAACGCCCGGGACAGGGGGCGGTCACTGAAGCTTTCTTT. The chain is built from TRBV28 and TRBJ1-1; TRBD1 matches at 12 bases. Germline CDR1 is MDHEN and CDR2 is SYDVKM. Unmatched junction bases numbered 10, after V lost 7 bases and J lost 4 bases. The CDR3 runs 16 residues.

The chain employs TRBV2 and TRBJ2-3, with TRBD2 as a possible D gene (7 bases). This CDR3 is 14 amino acids long. Germline CDR1 SNHLY, CDR2 FYNNEI. The V gene lost 9 bases and the J gene lost 2 bases, with 15 bases spanning the gap. The DNA for the CDR3 is TGTGCCAGTGGGGGGCGGGGGTACACAGATACGCAGTATTTT. Translated: CASGGRGYTDTQYF.

The rearrangement links TRBV7-9 to TRBJ2-2, with D tentatively TRBD1 (5 bases). V was trimmed by 6 bases and J by 0 bases, leaving 14 bases between them. This CDR3 has 16 residues. The germline gives CDR1 SEHNR, CDR2 FQNEAQ (reference sequence). The CDR3 bases are TGTGCCAGCAGTTTCTCAACAGGATCGAACACCGGGGAGCTGTTTTTT. Encoded protein: CASSFSTGSNTGELFF. The complete variable domain, with remaining parts taken from reference TRBV7-9 and TRBJ2-2, reads DTGVSQNPRHKITKRGQNVTFRCDPISEHNRLYWYRQTLGQGPEFLTYFQNEAQLEKSRLLSDRFSAERPKGSFSTLEIQRTEQGDSAMYLCASSFSTGSNTGELFFGEGSRLTVL.

This clone came up once. The chain has TRBV6-5 and TRBJ1-1; the D gene is possibly TRBD1 (5 bases). Germline CDR1 is MNHEY and CDR2 is SVGAGI. The germline V and J ends were trimmed by 7 bases and 0 bases, with 12 bases remaining between them. CDR3 length: 14 amino acids. CDR3 loop: CASTATGVNTEAFF. The CDR3 DNA follows: TGTGCCAGCACAGCGACGGGGGTGAACACTGAAGCTTTCTTT.

The chain combines TRBV21-1 with TRBJ2-1; the D call in the table, TRBD2, was not verified against the DNA. TRBV21-1 is tagged as a pseudogene. CDR3 size: 17 residues. In DNA, the CDR3 is TGTGCCAGCAGCAAGCTACCACTAGGGATCAGAAATAATGAGCAGTTCTTC. The encoded protein is CASSKLPLGIRNNEQFF.

V usage is TRBV30 and J usage is TRBJ1-6; D call uncertain. This CDR3 spans 12 amino acids. Germline CDR1 and CDR2: GTSNPN and SVGIG (reference sequence). Trimming took off 1 base at V and 7 bases at J, with 5 bases between the two ends. The CDR3 DNA reads TGTGCCTGGAGTGGGAGGAATTCACCCCTCCACTTT. This sequence encodes CAWSGRNSPLHF.

The V call is TRBV6-2 or TRBV6-3, the J call TRBJ2-3, with TRBD2 as a possible D gene (6 bases). Germline loops: CDR1 MNHEY, CDR2 SVGEGT. Trimming pared 6 bases from V and 10 bases from J, leaving 14 bases between. This CDR3 has 12 amino acids. CDR3 DNA sequence: TGTGCCAGCAGCCCCTGGAGGGGCCCGCAGTATTTT. Its translation is CASSPWRGPQYF.

The rearrangement uses TRBV7-7 and TRBJ2-1, with a weak D call TRBD2 (5 bases). Looked up from germline, CDR1 is SSHAT and CDR2 is FNYEAQ (reference sequence). The CDR3 has 20 amino acids. Trimming took off 1 base at V and 4 bases at J, with 26 bases between the two ends. CDR3 loop: CASSLVALNLGSGRYNEQFF. The DNA of the CDR3 is TGTGCCAGCAGCTTAGTAGCCCTAAACTTAGGAAGCGGAAGGTACAATGAGCAGTTCTTC.

For the CDR3, the DNA is TGTGCCAGCAGCCAAGATCGGTCACTCTCGGTTGAGCAGTTCTTC. It translates to CASSQDRSLSVEQFF. V and J are TRBV4-2 and TRBJ2-1; no firm D call. Trimming cost V 0 bases and J 9 bases, with 15 bases left between them. Per germline, CDR1 LGHNA and CDR2 YNFKEQ. The CDR3 sequence is 15 residues long.

The V gene is TRBV2, the J gene TRBJ2-3; no firm D call. V was cut by 9 bases and J by 2 bases, with 18 bases left in between. CDR1 is SNHLY and CDR2 is FYNNEI in the germline V gene. CDR3 size: 15 residues. CDR3 in DNA: TGTGCCAGTGCGTCGTGGGCCGACAACACAGATACGCAGTATTTT. This gives the protein CASASWADNTDTQYF.

This chain joins TRBV7-7 and TRBJ2-3, with 9 nucleotides matching TRBD2. V dropped 5 bases and J dropped 6; count of bases not matched to a gene: 24. The CDR3 covers 20 residues. Germline CDR1 SSHAT, CDR2 FNYEAQ (reference sequence). The CDR3 protein is CASSLYPQPAGGSNSDTQYF. CDR3 nucleotide sequence: TGTGCCAGCAGCCTCTATCCCCAGCCAGCGGGGGGTAGTAATAGTGATACGCAGTATTTT.

The chain carries TRBV11-3 and TRBJ1-2, with D perhaps matching TRBD1 (5 bases). The CDR3 runs to 12 residues. Germline lookup yields CDR1 SGHNT and CDR2 YENEEA. CDR3 sequence (DNA): TGTGTCGAACGGGGGTTTAACTATGGCTACACCTTC. This encodes CVERGFNYGYTF.

The rearrangement joins TRBV6-2 or TRBV6-3 to TRBJ2-3; perhaps TRBD1 as D (6 bases). The germline gives CDR1 MNHEY, CDR2 SVGEGT. The CDR3 covers 15 residues. V lost 0 bases and J 6 bases, leaving 13 bases between the germline ends. The CDR3 bases are TGTGCCAGCAGTTACTCGCCACCGAGGGGGGATACGCAGTATTTT. Protein product: CASSYSPPRGDTQYF.

V usage is TRBV28 and J usage is TRBJ2-5; D is uncertain. The V gene lost 1 base and the J gene lost 5 bases, with 11 bases spanning the gap. From germline, CDR1 is MDHEN and CDR2 SYDVKM. There are 14 residues in the CDR3. This CDR3 reads CASSLYPERETQYF. The CDR3 nucleotides read TGTGCCAGCAGTTTATACCCAGAGAGGGAGACCCAGTACTTC.

The V gene is TRBV7-2, the J gene TRBJ1-1; the match to TRBD1 covers 7 bases. The CDR3 totals 15 residues. Germline V gene lookup returns CDR1 SGHTA and CDR2 FQGNSA. V was pared by 5 bases and J by 6 bases, with 12 bases of the junction left unmatched. Here the CDR3 reads CASSLSAGGISEAFF. The CDR3 DNA reads as TGTGCCAGCAGCCTTTCTGCAGGGGGAATTTCTGAAGCTTTCTTT.